These 3 T cell receptor beta chains share one sample of origin, sequenced in a study of vaccination and CD4 T cells after COVID-19 (dated by TCRdb to between 2021 and 2022). Taken with the paper, the label for treatment or condition translates to: approximately 9-day PBMC culture with coronavirus spike peptide pools or control peptides (ViraFEST assay). Their antigens are not known. Library method: PCR. The run used an Illumina iSeq 100. DNA from cultured CD4+ T cells was subjected to TCR sequencing with the Oncomine TCR Beta short-read assay at the Johns Hopkins FTIC core. The public sequencing data were trimmed at Q25 with fastp and processed into clonotypes with MiXCR by TCRdb, which kept only in-frame beta chains. Rows merge per CDR3 protein into single entries with the most common DNA and genes. A total of approximately 21,000 distinct CDR3 sequences appear in this sample, less than 65% of them only once. The ten largest clones represent less than 15% of the sample.

The sequenced sample was CD4+ T cells from blood, cultured in vitro, obtained after SARS-CoV-2 vaccination. These receptors were taken from a human donor who received a COVID-19 vaccine.

This rearrangement joins TRBV5-1 to TRBJ1-2; the match to TRBD1 covers 7 bases. The CDR3 sequence is 15 residues long. Trimming took 4 bases from V and 0 from J; bases not matched to a gene: 6. CDR1 and CDR2 from the germline V gene are SGHRS and YFSETQ. The CDR3, as DNA: TGCGCCAGCAGCCAGACGGGACAGACTAACTATGGCTACACCTTC. Its protein product is CASSQTGQTNYGYTF.

The chain is built from TRBV20-1 and TRBJ1-6; the D gene is possibly TRBD1 (6 bases). Trimming pared 5 bases from V and 3 bases from J, leaving 8 bases between. Germline V CDR1 and CDR2: DFQATT, SNEGSKA (reference sequence). This CDR3 comprises 13 residues. The DNA of the CDR3 is TGCAGTGCTTCGGGACACTATAATTCACCCCTCCACTTT. Translated, it gives CSASGHYNSPLHF.

The CDR3 DNA reads as TGTGCCAGCAGTGAGCCAGGGAGGGGCAATCAGCCCCAGCATTTT. The encoded protein is CASSEPGRGNQPQHF. The genes are TRBV6-1 and TRBJ1-5, with D tentatively TRBD1 (5 bases). Looked up from germline, CDR1 is MNHNS and CDR2 is SASEGT. The CDR3 is 15 amino acids. The V and J ends lost 3 bases and 2 bases respectively, with 11 bases between them.